A selection of T cell receptor beta chains follows, all from one sample in a study of cytomegalovirus exposure and HLA in healthy donors. Method: immunoSEQ multiplex PCR; TCRdb's copy keeps in-frame clones and lacks some. The sample has 150,000 to 250,000 clones; about 81% are singletons. Sequences were obtained from PBMCs. Every receptor here comes from a woman in her thirties in good health and CMV-seronegative. Both conserved end residues are part of each CDR3. Fields, in order: D gene, clone size, V gene, J gene, CDR3 length, CDR3 protein, CDR3 DNA. A D gene is named only where the DNA matches it firmly. A clone size is listed for some rows: how often the clone was seen (once, few, many), or a class if it is expanded.

D: TRBD1; size: .; V: TRBV5-1; J: TRBJ2-2; length: 16; CDR3: CASSKTGTGITGELFF; DNA: TGCGCCAGCAGCAAAACCGGGACAGGGATCACCGGGGAGCTGTTTTTT
D: .; size: few; V: TRBV7-2; J: TRBJ1-1; length: 15; CDR3: CASSLTTLDSTEAFF; DNA: TGTGCCAGCAGCTTAACCACCCTGGACAGCACTGAAGCTTTCTTT
D: TRBD2; size: few; V: TRBV6-1; J: TRBJ2-7; length: 14; CDR3: CASSSSGNYYEQYF; DNA: TGTGCCAGCAGTAGTAGCGGGAACTACTACGAGCAGTACTTC
D: .; size: .; V: TRBV5-1; J: TRBJ1-2; length: 14; CDR3: CASSSQGWDYGYTF; DNA: TGCGCCAGCAGCTCACAGGGATGGGACTATGGCTACACCTTC
D: TRBD1; size: .; V: TRBV6-5; J: TRBJ1-2; length: 15; CDR3: CASSYPQGAGYGYTF; DNA: TGTGCCAGCAGTTACCCACAGGGGGCCGGCTATGGCTACACCTTC
D: .; size: .; V: TRBV14; J: TRBJ2-7; length: 15; CDR3: CASSQQTGGAYEQYF; DNA: TGTGCCAGCAGCCAACAAACTGGAGGCGCCTACGAGCAGTACTTC
D: .; size: .; V: TRBV2; J: TRBJ1-1; length: 13; CDR3: CASTLGENTEAFF; DNA: TGTGCCAGCACCCTCGGGGAGAACACTGAAGCTTTCTTT
D: TRBD1; size: once; V: TRBV18; J: TRBJ1-2; length: 13; CDR3: CASSLSQGDGYTF; DNA: TGTGCCAGCTCACTTAGCCAGGGGGATGGCTACACCTTC
D: .; size: .; V: TRBV5-1; J: TRBJ2-7; length: 16; CDR3: CASSFGVPLSSYEQYF; DNA: TGCGCCAGCAGCTTCGGGGTCCCCCTCAGCTCCTACGAGCAGTACTTC
D: TRBD1; size: once; V: TRBV4-2; J: TRBJ2-7; length: 14; CDR3: CASSFGTGAYEQYF; DNA: TGTGCCAGCAGTTTCGGGACAGGGGCCTACGAGCAGTACTTC
D: TRBD1; size: few; V: TRBV28; J: TRBJ1-4; length: 16; CDR3: CASTPQEGGKGEKLFF; DNA: TGTGCCAGCACCCCCCAAGAAGGGGGCAAGGGTGAAAAACTGTTTTTT
D: .; size: .; V: TRBV29-1; J: TRBJ1-2; length: 13; CDR3: CSVEPPSLYGYTF; DNA: TGCAGCGTTGAACCCCCAAGCCTCTATGGCTACACCTTC
D: .; size: .; V: TRBV5-1; J: TRBJ2-1; length: 13; CDR3: CASRSINYNEQFF; DNA: TGCGCCAGCAGATCTATCAACTACAATGAGCAGTTCTTC
D: TRBD1; size: few; V: TRBV29-1; J: TRBJ1-5; length: 14; CDR3: CSVGTGLGNQPQHF; DNA: TGCAGCGTGGGGACAGGGTTGGGCAATCAGCCCCAGCATTTT
D: .; size: once; V: TRBV28; J: TRBJ2-3; length: 11; CDR3: CASLRADTQYF; DNA: TGTGCCAGCTTACGGGCAGATACGCAGTATTTT
D: .; size: .; V: TRBV30; J: TRBJ2-7; length: 15; CDR3: CAWTLLGQLPYEQYF; DNA: TGTGCCTGGACCCTACTCGGACAGCTGCCCTACGAGCAGTACTTC
D: .; size: once; V: TRBV5-1; J: TRBJ2-3; length: 16; CDR3: CASSLVPGDTTDTQYF; DNA: TGCGCCAGCAGCTTGGTCCCAGGGGATACCACAGATACGCAGTATTTT
D: .; size: .; V: TRBV5-6; J: TRBJ1-1; length: 14; CDR3: CASSLVALGTEAFF; DNA: TGTGCCAGCAGCTTGGTGGCCCTAGGCACTGAAGCTTTCTTT
D: .; size: few; V: TRBV6-1; J: TRBJ2-2; length: 14; CDR3: CASSETANTGELFF; DNA: TGTGCCAGCAGTGAAACGGCGAACACCGGGGAGCTGTTTTTT
D: TRBD2; size: few; V: TRBV4-1; J: TRBJ2-7; length: 16; CDR3: CASSQAGQGLAYEQYF; DNA: TGCGCCAGCAGCCAAGCGGGGCAGGGACTAGCCTACGAGCAGTACTTC
D: .; size: .; V: TRBV5-1; J: TRBJ2-1; length: 13; CDR3: CASSADLYNEQFF; DNA: TGCGCCAGCAGCGCGGACTTGTACAATGAGCAGTTCTTC
D: TRBD2; size: .; V: TRBV4-1; J: TRBJ2-7; length: 19; CDR3: CASSQAAPLLAVVSYEQYF; DNA: TGCGCCAGCAGCCAAGCCGCCCCCTTACTAGCGGTTGTATCCTACGAGCAGTACTTC
D: TRBD2; size: once; V: TRBV19; J: TRBJ2-2; length: 15; CDR3: CASSLAGAVTGELFF; DNA: TGTGCCAGTAGTTTAGCGGGAGCGGTCACCGGGGAGCTGTTTTTT
D: TRBD1; size: .; V: TRBV30; J: TRBJ1-1; length: 14; CDR3: CAWKRQGLGTEAFF; DNA: TGTGCCTGGAAAAGACAGGGCCTTGGAACTGAAGCTTTCTTT
D: TRBD2; size: .; V: TRBV5-1; J: TRBJ2-7; length: 13; CDR3: CASTLAGSYEQYF; DNA: TGCGCCAGCACCTTAGCGGGGTCCTACGAGCAGTACTTC
D: .; size: .; V: TRBV19; J: TRBJ2-3; length: 16; CDR3: CASSPQGGLSTDTQYF; DNA: TGTGCCAGTAGTCCCCAGGGCGGACTAAGCACAGATACGCAGTATTTT
D: .; size: .; V: TRBV30; J: TRBJ1-5; length: 19; CDR3: CAWSVRAGAHPVSNQPQHF; DNA: TGTGCCTGGAGTGTAAGGGCAGGGGCCCACCCGGTCAGCAATCAGCCCCAGCATTTT
D: TRBD2; size: .; V: TRBV5-1; J: TRBJ2-7; length: 14; CDR3: CASSPGTTFYEQYF; DNA: TGCGCCAGCAGCCCCGGGACTACATTCTACGAGCAGTACTTC
D: TRBD1; size: .; V: TRBV7-8; J: TRBJ1-3; length: 15; CDR3: CASSLPGQGGNTIYF; DNA: TGTGCCAGCAGCTTGCCGGGACAGGGTGGAAACACCATATATTTT
D: .; size: .; V: TRBV6-1; J: TRBJ1-6; length: 15; CDR3: CASSEQGTYNSPLHF; DNA: TGTGCCAGCTCGGAACAGGGAACCTATAATTCACCCCTCCACTTT
D: TRBD1; size: .; V: TRBV27; J: TRBJ1-5; length: 14; CDR3: CASRSGQGNQPQHF; DNA: TGTGCCAGCAGGTCGGGACAGGGGAATCAGCCCCAGCATTTT
D: .; size: .; V: TRBV5-4; J: TRBJ1-2; length: 15; CDR3: CASSLNNHRSGGYTF; DNA: TGTGCCAGCAGCTTGAACAATCATCGGTCAGGGGGCTACACCTTC
D: TRBD2; size: .; V: TRBV4-1; J: TRBJ2-1; length: 19; CDR3: CASSLRLRAVAGGRNEQFF; DNA: TGCGCCAGCAGCCTTAGACTCCGGGCGGTAGCGGGGGGCCGGAATGAGCAGTTCTTC
D: TRBD2; size: .; V: TRBV9; J: TRBJ2-7; length: 15; CDR3: CASSLAGGGAYEQYF; DNA: TGTGCCAGCAGCCTAGCGGGCGGGGGGGCCTACGAGCAGTACTTC
D: TRBD2; size: .; V: TRBV11-2; J: TRBJ2-1; length: 13; CDR3: CASSLARGTSEFF; DNA: TGTGCCAGCAGCTTAGCGCGCGGGACTAGCGAGTTCTTC
D: .; size: few; V: TRBV18; J: TRBJ1-3; length: 15; CDR3: CASTNRESSGNTIYF; DNA: TGTGCCAGCACTAACAGGGAGAGCTCTGGAAACACCATATATTTT
D: .; size: few; V: TRBV20-1; J: TRBJ2-7; length: 11; CDR3: CSAREGYEQYF; DNA: TGCAGTGCTAGGGAGGGGTACGAGCAGTACTTC